This TCR beta chain was captured in a study of T-cell memory formation after mild COVID-19. This clonotype was recorded many times. The CDR3 sequence is 17 residues long. V dropped 8 bases and J dropped 7 bases, with 27 bases sitting between them. TCRdb re-derived calls from the 5' RACE reads in MiXCR, one entry per CDR3 protein. The sample lists fewer than 250,000 distinct CDR3 sequences; 10% to 13% were seen once. This sequence originates from a man in his late teens or twenties who had mild COVID-19 (a few samples of this study predate the infection). Cell type and time point are not known. The chain uses TRBV12-3 or TRBV12-4 and TRBJ2-1; D unresolved. The specimen sequenced was PBMCs or a T cell subset sorted from them (not recorded which). CDR3 in amino acids: CASRRGSRTESWNEQFF. For the CDR3, the DNA is TGTGCCAGCCGCCGAGGATCTCGGACGGAATCGTGGAATGAGCAGTTCTTC.